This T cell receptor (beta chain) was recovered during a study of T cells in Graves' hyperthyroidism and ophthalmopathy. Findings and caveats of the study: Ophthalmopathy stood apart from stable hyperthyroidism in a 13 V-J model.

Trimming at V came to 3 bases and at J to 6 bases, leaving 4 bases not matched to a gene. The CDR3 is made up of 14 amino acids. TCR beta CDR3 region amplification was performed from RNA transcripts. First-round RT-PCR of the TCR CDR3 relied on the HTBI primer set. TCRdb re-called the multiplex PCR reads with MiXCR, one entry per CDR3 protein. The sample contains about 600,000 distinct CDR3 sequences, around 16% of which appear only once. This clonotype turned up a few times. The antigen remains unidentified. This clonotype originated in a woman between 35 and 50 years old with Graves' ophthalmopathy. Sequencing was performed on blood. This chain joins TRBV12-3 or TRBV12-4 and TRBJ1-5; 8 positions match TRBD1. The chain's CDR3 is CASSFDRGTQPQHF. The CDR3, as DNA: TGTGCCAGCAGTTTCGACAGGGGAACTCAGCCCCAGCATTTT.